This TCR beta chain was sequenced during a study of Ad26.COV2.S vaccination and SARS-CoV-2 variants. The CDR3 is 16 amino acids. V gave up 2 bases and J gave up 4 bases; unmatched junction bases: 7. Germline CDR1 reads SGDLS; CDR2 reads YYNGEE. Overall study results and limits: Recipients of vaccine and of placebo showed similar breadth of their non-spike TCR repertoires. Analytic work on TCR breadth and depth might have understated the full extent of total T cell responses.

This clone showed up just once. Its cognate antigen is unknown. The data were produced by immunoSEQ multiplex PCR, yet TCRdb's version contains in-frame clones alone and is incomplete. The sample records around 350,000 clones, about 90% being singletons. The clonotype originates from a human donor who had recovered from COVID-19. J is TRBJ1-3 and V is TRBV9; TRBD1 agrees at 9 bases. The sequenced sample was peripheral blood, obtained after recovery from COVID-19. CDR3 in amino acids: CASSVGLGTGGNTIYF. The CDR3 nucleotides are TGTGCCAGCAGCGTGGGGCTTGGGACAGGGGGAAACACCATATATTTT.